The 20 T cell receptor beta chains reported below all come from one sample, sequenced in a study of cytomegalovirus exposure and HLA in healthy donors. The PCR made use of 60 Vbeta and 13 Jbeta primers. Profiled with immunoSEQ multiplex PCR; TCRdb holds only in-frame clones, not every one. The sample has around 250,000 clones; around 81% are singletons. The specimen sequenced was PBMCs. These receptors came from a woman in her sixties or seventies in good health and CMV-seropositive.

The chain's CDR3 is CASRAGTGTEAFF. The CDR3 nucleotides read TGCGCCAGCAGGGCCGGGACAGGCACTGAAGCTTTCTTT. The genes are TRBV10-2 and TRBJ1-1; 8 nucleotides line up with TRBD1. Germline V gene sequence: CDR1 WSHSY, CDR2 SAAADI. The ends lost 6 bases at V and 4 bases at J; junction bases unmatched: 4. This CDR3 has 13 residues.

The chain uses TRBV5-4 and TRBJ2-7; D might be TRBD2 (6 bases). The CDR3 loop spans 15 amino acids. Trimming stripped 0 bases from V and 4 bases from J, with 14 bases between. Germline values: CDR1 SGHNT, CDR2 YYREEE (reference sequence). This chain's CDR3 is CASSLDPGAGYEQYF. For the CDR3, the DNA is TGTGCCAGCAGCTTGGATCCTGGGGCGGGATACGAGCAGTACTTC.

In its sample, this clone was seen a few times. The genes are TRBV5-1 and TRBJ1-4; possibly TRBD1 for D (5 bases). The CDR3 contains 15 residues. Looked up from germline, CDR1 is SGHRS and CDR2 is YFSETQ. V was clipped by 2 bases and J by 8 bases, with 16 bases between them. The CDR3 DNA is TGCGCCAGCAGCTTTTCTGGAACAGGAGCGGAAAAACTGTTTTTT. Translated: CASSFSGTGAEKLFF.

The V call is TRBV9, the J call TRBJ2-1, with TRBD2 identical over 9 bases. The CDR3 sequence is 14 residues long. CDR1 and CDR2 (germline): SGDLS, YYNGEE. J gave up 8 bases and V 0 bases, and 3 bases lay outside the gene matches. The CDR3 DNA reads TGTGCCAGCAGCGTAGATAGCGGGAGCTATGAGCAGTTCTTC. Translated, it gives CASSVDSGSYEQFF.

V is TRBV18 and J is TRBJ2-7, with 15 positions matching TRBD2. This CDR3 has 18 residues. Losses at the gene ends were 8 bases for V and 3 bases for J; bases not matched to a gene: 14. Germline loops: CDR1 KGHSH, CDR2 LQKENI. CDR3 protein: CASRKSGTSGRSGYEQYF. The CDR3 coding sequence is TGTGCCAGCCGTAAATCCGGGACTAGCGGGAGGAGCGGCTACGAGCAGTACTTC.

V gene TRBV7-9 combines with J gene TRBJ1-1; 9 positions agree with TRBD1. V lost 0 bases, J lost 5 bases, and 10 bases stayed unmatched. The germline V gene has CDR1 SEHNR and CDR2 FQNEAQ (reference sequence). This CDR3 contains 17 residues. The CDR3 DNA follows: TGTGCCAGCAGCTTAGCGAGAACGGACAGGGGTTGGACTGAAGCTTTCTTT. It specifies CASSLARTDRGWTEAFF.

This clone was counted once. This chain joins TRBV30 and TRBJ2-6; tentatively, D is TRBD1 (5 bases). The germline V gene encodes CDR1 GTSNPN and CDR2 SVGIG (reference sequence). The CDR3 is 13 amino acids. Trimming removed 3 bases at V and 2 bases at J, with 5 bases between. CDR3 nucleotides: TGTGCCTGGAGGACAGCTGGGGCCAACGTCCTGACTTTC. It encodes CAWRTAGANVLTF.

This sequence joins TRBV6-1 and TRBJ2-5; 7 nucleotides match TRBD1. The DNA end is a closer match to TRBJ2-7, so the J assignment may be wrong. This CDR3 region has 15 residues. The germline gives CDR1 MNHNS, CDR2 SASEGT. In nucleotides, the CDR3 is TGTGCCAGCAGTGAAATGAGACAGGGTAGCGACGAGCAGTACTTC. It codes for CASSEMRQGSDEQYF.

J is TRBJ1-1 and V is TRBV5-1; TRBD1 matches at 7 bases. Germline V gene lookup returns CDR1 SGHRS and CDR2 YFSETQ. J lost 4 bases, V lost 4 bases, and 19 bases had no gene match. CDR3 length: 18 residues. In nucleotides, the CDR3 is TGCGCCAGCAGCGCTTACCGGGACAGACCTGTGAGGGGCACTGAAGCTTTCTTT. Amino acids: CASSAYRDRPVRGTEAFF.

The chain has TRBV19 and TRBJ1-1, with TRBD1 as a possible D gene (5 bases). Between the trimmed V and J ends, which lost 0 bases and 2 bases, there was a span of 10 bases. The CDR3 spans 15 residues. Per the germline V gene, CDR1 is LNHDA and CDR2 is SQIVND (reference sequence). The CDR3 spells CASSIEMTVNTEAFF. The CDR3 bases are TGTGCCAGTAGTATAGAGATGACAGTAAACACTGAAGCTTTCTTT.

The chain combines TRBV5-4 with TRBJ1-1; D remains ambiguous. The CDR3 loop spans 14 amino acids. In germline, CDR1 is SGHNT, CDR2 YYREEE (reference sequence). The V gene lost 4 bases and the J gene lost 4 bases, with 14 bases spanning the gap. In DNA form, the CDR3 reads TGTGCCAGCAGCCTTTCAAAACCGGGCACTGAAGCTTTCTTT. Protein product: CASSLSKPGTEAFF.

The chain couples TRBV18 to TRBJ2-3; TRBD2 aligns across 9 bases. Germline loops: CDR1 KGHSH, CDR2 LQKENI. The CDR3 spans 16 residues. J was trimmed by 4 bases and V by 3 bases; bases with no gene match: 8. The CDR3 nucleotides read TGTGCCAGCTCACCGGGGGGGACTAGCACCGCAGATACGCAGTATTTT. Encoded protein: CASSPGGTSTADTQYF. The variable domain in full, completed from reference TRBV18 and TRBJ2-3, reads NAGVMQNPRHLVRRRGQEARLRCSPMKGHSHVYWYRQLPEEGLKFMVYLQKENIIDESGMPKERFSAEFPKEGPSILRIQQVVRGDSAAYFCASSPGGTSTADTQYFGPGTRLTVL.

The CDR3 loop is CATSRDRSGFSEQFF. The CDR3 bases are TGTGCCACCAGCAGAGATAGGAGCGGTTTTAGTGAGCAGTTCTTC. This sequence joins TRBV15 and TRBJ2-1; TRBD2 is a possible D gene (5 bases). There are 15 residues in the CDR3. Per the germline V gene, CDR1 is LNHNV and CDR2 is YYDKDF (reference sequence). Trimming removed 0 bases at V and 9 bases at J, with 15 bases between. Full variable domain (rest looked up from reference TRBV15 and TRBJ2-1): DAMVIQNPRYQVTQFGKPVTLSCSQTLNHNVMYWYQQKSSQAPKLLFHYYDKDFNNEADTPDNFQSRRPNTSFCFLDIRSPGLGDTAMYLCATSRDRSGFSEQFFGPGTRLTVL.

This chain joins TRBV12-5 and TRBJ2-6, with a tentative D call TRBD1 (5 bases). The germline V and J ends were trimmed by 4 bases and 0 bases, with 7 bases remaining between them. From germline, CDR1 is LGHNT and CDR2 FRNRAP. The CDR3 length is 15 residues. For the CDR3, the DNA is TGTGCTAGTGGTTCCGACAGCTCTGGGGCCAACGTCCTGACTTTC. This translates into CASGSDSSGANVLTF.

This clone was detected only once. The chain combines TRBV21-1 with TRBJ2-7; whether TRBD2, the table's D call, matches the DNA was not checked. TRBV21-1 is marked as a pseudogene. The CDR3 is made up of 12 amino acids. The chain's CDR3 is CASILTIYEQYF. The DNA of the CDR3 is TGTGCCAGCATACTTACGATCTACGAGCAGTACTTC.

The chain is built from TRBV9 and TRBJ2-7; weak D call: TRBD1 (6 bases). CDR1 SGDLS and CDR2 YYNGEE come from the germline V gene. The CDR3 length is 14 residues. Trimming left V 2 bases short and J 0 bases short, with 9 bases between. CDR3 residues: CASSVAGASYEQYF. CDR3 bases: TGTGCCAGCAGCGTGGCAGGGGCCTCCTACGAGCAGTACTTC.

This chain links TRBV6-5 with TRBJ1-1, with D uncertain. Germline V gene sequence: CDR1 MNHEY, CDR2 SVGAGI. CDR3 length: 13 residues. V dropped 6 bases and J dropped 4 bases, with 12 bases sitting between them. This chain's CDR3 is CASSRSGPTEAFF. For the CDR3, the DNA is TGTGCCAGCAGCCGATCGGGTCCCACTGAAGCTTTCTTT.

V usage is TRBV5-1 and J usage is TRBJ2-7; 7 bases align to TRBD2. V lost 3 bases to trimming and J lost 7 bases; unmatched junction nucleotides: 13. The CDR3 loop spans 15 amino acids. CDR1 and CDR2 from the germline V gene are SGHRS and YFSETQ. The CDR3 sequence is CASSSDLTSPGEQYF. The DNA for the CDR3 is TGCGCCAGCAGCTCCGATTTGACTAGCCCGGGGGAGCAGTACTTC.

J is TRBJ1-1 and V is TRBV28, with D possibly being TRBD1 (6 bases). The V and J ends lost 0 bases and 2 bases respectively, with 16 bases between them. The CDR3 has 17 residues. CDR1 is MDHEN and CDR2 is SYDVKM in the germline V gene. CDR3 sequence: CASSLWLGDTRNTEAFF. The CDR3 nucleotides read TGTGCCAGCAGTTTATGGCTTGGGGACACGCGAAACACTGAAGCTTTCTTT.

This rearrangement joins TRBV19 to TRBJ1-2; 9 bases fit TRBD1. The V segment lost 7 bases and the J segment 5 bases; nucleotides outside the gene matches: 8. CDR3 length: 14 residues. Germline V lookup: CDR1 LNHDA, CDR2 SQIVND (reference sequence). CDR3 residues: CASTMDRGPYGYTF. Here the CDR3 DNA reads TGTGCCAGTACCATGGACAGGGGACCATATGGCTACACCTTC.